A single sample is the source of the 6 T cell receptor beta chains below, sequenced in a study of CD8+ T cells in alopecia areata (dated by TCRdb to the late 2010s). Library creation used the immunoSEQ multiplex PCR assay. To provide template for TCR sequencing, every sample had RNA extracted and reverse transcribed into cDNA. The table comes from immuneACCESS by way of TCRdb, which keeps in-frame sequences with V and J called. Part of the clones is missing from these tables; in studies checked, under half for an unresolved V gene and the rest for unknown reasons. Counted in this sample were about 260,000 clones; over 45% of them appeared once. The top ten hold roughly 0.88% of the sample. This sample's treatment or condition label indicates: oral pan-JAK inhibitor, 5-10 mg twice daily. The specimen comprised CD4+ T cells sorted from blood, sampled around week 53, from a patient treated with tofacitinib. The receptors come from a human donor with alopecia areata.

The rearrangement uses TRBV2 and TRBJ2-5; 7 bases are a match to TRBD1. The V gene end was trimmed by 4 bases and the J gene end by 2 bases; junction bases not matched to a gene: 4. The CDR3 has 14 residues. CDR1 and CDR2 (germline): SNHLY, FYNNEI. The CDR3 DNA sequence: TGTGCCAGCAGTGTGGACAGGCAACAAGAGACCCAGTACTTC. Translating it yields CASSVDRQQETQYF. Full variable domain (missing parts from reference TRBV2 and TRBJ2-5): EPEVTQTPSHQVTQMGQEVILRCVPISNHLYFYWYRQILGQKVEFLVSFYNNEISEKSEIFDDQFSVERPDGSNFTLKIRSTKLEDSAMYFCASSVDRQQETQYFGPGTRLLVL.

For the CDR3, the DNA is TGTGCCAGCAGCGAACACGGGGGAATCTACAATGAGCAGTTCTTC. This encodes CASSEHGGIYNEQFF. The chain employs TRBV7-6 and TRBJ2-1, with D maybe TRBD2 (6 bases). Germline assignment: CDR1 SGHVS and CDR2 FNYEAQ. The CDR3 length is 15 residues. V lost 5 bases, J lost 3 bases, and 14 bases lay in between.

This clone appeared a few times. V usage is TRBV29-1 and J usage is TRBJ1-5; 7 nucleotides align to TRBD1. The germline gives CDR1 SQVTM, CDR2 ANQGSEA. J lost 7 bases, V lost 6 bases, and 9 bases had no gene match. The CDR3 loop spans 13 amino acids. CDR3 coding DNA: TGCAGCGTGGGCAGGGGGTCGGGACAGCCCCAGCATTTT. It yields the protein CSVGRGSGQPQHF.

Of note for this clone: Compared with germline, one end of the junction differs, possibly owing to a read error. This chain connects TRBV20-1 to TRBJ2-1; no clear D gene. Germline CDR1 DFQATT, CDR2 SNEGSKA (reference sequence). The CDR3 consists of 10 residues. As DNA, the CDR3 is TGCAGTGCTCCTCCACCGGGTCTGGTCTTC. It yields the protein CSAPPPGLVF.

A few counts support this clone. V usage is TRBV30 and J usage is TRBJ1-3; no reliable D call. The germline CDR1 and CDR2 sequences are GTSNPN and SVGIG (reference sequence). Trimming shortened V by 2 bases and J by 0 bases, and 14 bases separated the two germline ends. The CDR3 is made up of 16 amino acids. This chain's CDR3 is CAWSPREGTSGNTIYF. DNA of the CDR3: TGTGCCTGGAGTCCCAGAGAGGGAACCTCTGGAAACACCATATATTTT.

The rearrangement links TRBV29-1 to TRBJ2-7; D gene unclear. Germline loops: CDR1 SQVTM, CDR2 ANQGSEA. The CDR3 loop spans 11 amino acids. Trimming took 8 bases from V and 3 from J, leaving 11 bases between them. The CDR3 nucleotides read TGCAGCACCGAGGTAGGCTACGAGCAGTACTTC. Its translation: CSTEVGYEQYF.